This T cell receptor beta chain was retrieved from a study of somatic mutations in cytotoxic T cells in rheumatoid arthritis. Study in general: Including V beta1+ cells that were sequenced for TCRB, some T-cell populations stained with V beta antibodies were flow-sorted at nearly 100% purity. Study observations and caveats: Antigen targets of the expanded CD8+ clones remained unidentified.

The protocol was immunoSEQ multiplex PCR, while the TCRdb copy is restricted to in-frame clones and leaves out a portion. Among about 16,000 clones, 60% to 80% were seen once, and the ten largest hold about 22%. Germline loops: CDR1 SGHTA, CDR2 FQGTGA. The CDR3 length is 15 residues. Trimming cost V 2 bases and J 4 bases, with 14 bases left between them. With respect to this clone: Its antigen is unknown.

Each population, CD4+ and CD8+ cells, was isolated by positive magnetic bead selection and checked for purity by flow cytometry. The chain employs TRBV7-3 and TRBJ1-2; D is possibly TRBD1 (6 bases). Sequencing was carried out using CD8+ T cells sorted from blood. This receptor was taken from an adult with rheumatoid arthritis. Written as DNA, the CDR3 is TGTGCCAGCAGCTTAGCGGTCCGGGACACCTATGGCTACACCTTC. It is translated as CASSLAVRDTYGYTF.